The clone carrying this T cell receptor (beta chain) has a single count. Its matching antigen is unknown. Germline CDR1 and CDR2: MNHEY and SVGAGI. With V trimmed by 5 bases and J by 4 bases, 4 bases remained unmatched. The CDR3 has 13 amino acids. This specimen comes from a study of long-term antiretroviral therapy in people with HIV. Researchers ran immunoSEQ v3.0 at survey level. Profiling relied on immunoSEQ multiplex PCR, and the TCRdb table lists in-frame clones only, not all of them. The profile shows approximately 31,000 clones, approximately 90% of them singletons. No donor had fewer than one pre-ART PBMC sample or fewer than two post-ART PBMC samples. Participants with HIV, all of them, were treated in the United States. Study-wide results and caveats: Collection spanned 2004 to 2017; ART regimens may be less effective than current ones. The repertoire was dominated at all time points by clones expanded before ART.

The V call is TRBV6-5, the J call TRBJ2-7; 8 positions agree with TRBD1. The clonotype was recovered from a man aged 18 to 29 with HIV. Material: unsorted PBMCs, obtained 1.1 years after starting antiretroviral therapy. The CDR3 bases are TGTGCCAGCAGTACGCGGGACAGGTACGAGCAGTACTTC. This sequence encodes CASSTRDRYEQYF.